This T cell receptor beta chain came from a study of blood T cell repertoires in COVID-19 (dated by TCRdb to the early 2020s). Looking at the study overall: The collaborator samples originated in the United States, Italy and Spain and spanned the acute and convalescent phases of COVID-19. The material from the prospective study consisted of cDNA or gDNA derived from T cells, B-cell-depleted T cells, or PBMCs. Subjects who had been exposed to COVID-19, were actively infected with it, or had recovered from it provided the deeply sampled blood TCRbeta repertoires that made up the dataset. A freely available public database, intended as a resource for researchers studying the immune response to SARS-CoV-2, is where the repertoires were released. Samples were obtained from the ongoing ImmuneRACE study (first 160 participants) and from about 1,300 subjects provided by 6 global collaborators. The sample metadata nearly always contained a de-identified subject ID, COVID-19 status, age in years and sex. HLA class I and class II types, where available, came from metadata supplied by the sample provider rather than from assay-based typing. What the work shows at the level of the full study, not this receptor alone: Clinical and demographic metadata were provided uncurated, with the amount varying by source and participant.

TCRbeta CDR3 regions were amplified from genomic DNA by means of the immunoSEQ Assay, a bias-controlled multiplex PCR. The paper's processing steps were these. The number of nucleated cells in each sample was estimated from the amplification of reference gene primers within the assay. Sequence reads were collapsed and filtered to measure the absolute abundance of every unique TCRbeta CDR3 rearrangement. For each sample, productive Simpson clonality was calculated by taking the square root of Simpson's diversity index across productive rearrangements. TCRdb's version of the immuneACCESS table is confined to in-frame rearrangements and falls short of the full clone set. An unresolved V gene accounts for under half of the shortfall where checked; the remainder is of unknown origin. V and J calls and clone size are as listed in that table; D and trimming were resolved from the DNA. This sample comprises fewer than 30,000 clones, roughly 78% of them detected only once. The ten most abundant clones make up under 25% of the sample.

About this clone: No cognate antigen has been identified for it. Base-call qualities are not available, and no considerably larger clone is one nucleotide away.

CDR1 and CDR2, per the germline V gene, are MNHEY and SVGAGI. V sheds 0 bases and J sheds 9 bases, leaving 10 bases between their ends. Spanning cysteine to phenylalanine, the CDR3 consists of 13 amino acids. This entry keeps only the CDR3 DNA: 39 bases, framed from base 1. Collaborating institutions collected whole blood in K2EDTA tubes following their own protocols. Collaborator samples were shipped for TCRbeta analysis as frozen whole blood, isolated PBMCs, or DNA extracted from either sample type. Sequenced input: peripheral blood. The rearrangement joined TRBV6-5 to TRBJ2-3; tentative D gene TRBD1, with 7 bases matching. The receptor's source is a boy younger than 10 with active or convalescent COVID-19. The CDR3 reads as follows: CASSYSAGQTQYF. The nucleotide sequence reads as follows: TGTGCCAGCAGTTACTCCGCGGGACAGACGCAGTATTTT.